This note documents a single T cell receptor beta chain sequence. The table lists this clonotype with many counts. What antigen it recognizes has not been identified. No qualities accompany the bases; no much larger clone lies one base away. In the germline V gene, CDR1 corresponds to MDHEN and CDR2 to SYDVKM. Trimming removed 3 bases from V and 3 bases from J; the gene matches leave 2 bases unexplained. From the cysteine through the phenylalanine, the CDR3 covers 14 amino acids. Of the read, only the CDR3 DNA is kept; its 42 bases are in frame from base 1. TCR beta CDR3 regions were amplified from RNA transcripts. A first-round RT-PCR of the TCR CDR3 used the HTBI primer set with the Qiagen OneStep RT-PCR kit. The libraries were constructed in a second round of multiplex PCR and then size-selected and purified. Libraries were sequenced paired-end with 100 bp reads on an Illumina HiSeq2000. The authors' analysis ran thus. SOAPnuke was used to process the raw data, removing reads that contained adapters or uncalled bases, had a mean Phred below 15, or lacked an exact match to the constant primer or identifier. COPE v1.2.5 was used to merge high-quality paired reads, and clonotypes were defined as unique nucleotide sequences. MiTCR v1.1 was used to align clonotypes to the IMGT TRBV, TRBD and TRBJ reference segments. Analysis was restricted to V-J combinations with a frequency above 0.0001, which covered roughly 99% of repertoires. A TCS score was defined as the ratio of F50 (clonal expansion) to E x V (chaos), with BLOSUM62-based TCRdist applied between CDR3 peptides within each V-J. Welch's t-statistics and random forest reduced around 550 V-J features to about 12, which were used in a naive Bayes classifier (R e1071). TCRdb reprocessed the public reads (quality trimming at Q25 with fastp, clone calling with MiXCR) and kept in-frame beta chains. A single entry per CDR3 protein holds the most common genes and DNA from its merged rows. These V and J calls derive from TCRdb rather than the authors' analysis. For this sample there are some 570,000 distinct CDR3 sequences; roughly 17% appear just once. The top ten clonotypes cover 15% to 20% of the sample.

The data stem from a study of T cells in Graves' hyperthyroidism and ophthalmopathy (dated by TCRdb to the late 2010s). Some background on the complete study: Peripheral blood samples were taken at the time of initial diagnosis, prior to any treatment. The paper describes TCR Vbeta CDR3 sequencing of more than 120 peripheral blood samples, made up of about 40 ophthalmopathy patients, 70 to 75 hyperthyroidism patients and about 17 progressor patients. Thyroid tissue and blood T-cell repertoires from roughly six Graves' hyperthyroidism patients were also compared in the study. TCR V-J signatures able to tell the groups apart were searched for in a discovery cohort of around 95 patients, of whom 43 had Graves' ophthalmopathy and roughly 57 had stable Graves' hyperthyroidism. After sampling, hyperthyroidism patients received methimazole starting at 30 mg daily, and ophthalmopathy patients received high-dose intravenous methylprednisolone. The approximately 100 discovery patients were randomly divided into training and test sets at a 7:3 ratio. Prospective prediction of ophthalmopathy was tested in an independent validation cohort consisting of 18 to 20 hyperthyroidism patients and 17 patients who later progressed to ophthalmopathy. Results and caveats for the whole study, not just this receptor: No statistical method was used to set the sample size in advance, and investigators knew the group allocation. A 13 V-J signature model separated ophthalmopathy from stable hyperthyroidism, with around 90% sensitivity and 81.08% specificity in cross-validation and 80%/75% in testing. In validation, the model predicted progression to ophthalmopathy with roughly 66% sensitivity and around 72% specificity, a median of about 6 months before onset. Blood samples also contained most of the expanded thyroid clonotypes (frequency above 0.001), which suggests that blood repertoires may reflect thyroid immune responses.

In the ophthalmopathy patients, disease was moderately to severely active, with a Clinical Activity Score of 3 or more, a NOSPECS grade of 4 or more, and a duration of less than 3 months. Patients with uncontrolled infections, other autoimmune diseases, pregnancy or lactation were excluded. Diagnoses relied on clinical symptoms, serum thyroxine and TRAb, thyroid ultrasound and orbital computed tomography. PBMCs were separated from around 9.1 ml of fresh peripheral blood using Ficoll-Paque density gradient centrifugation. Total RNA was extracted with Trizol reagent, and quality was checked on an Agilent 2100 Bioanalyzer.

The sequencing sample was made of blood. The chain joins TRBV28 to TRBJ1-5; TRBD1 aligns with 7 central bases. The origin of this receptor is a woman between 18 and 29 years old with Graves' ophthalmopathy. CDR3 sequence: CASSLGTANQPQHF. At the DNA level, the sequence is TGTGCCAGCAGTTTGGGGACAGCCAATCAGCCCCAGCATTTT.